This entry lists 5 T cell receptor beta chains sequenced from one sample in a study of T cell repertoires in cytomegalovirus infection. These receptors are not linked to any known antigen. TCRdb ran MiXCR on the reads and lists one entry per CDR3 protein. The sample has hundreds of thousands of distinct CDR3 sequences, 33% seen once. The sequences come from cultured PBMCs, collected from culture after CMV antigen stimulation. Receptors were obtained from a human donor in good health (CMV status not recorded). Some clones in this sample may be carry-over from other donors' samples.

This clonotype was detected only a few times. The CDR3 bases are TGCAGTGCTAGAGGTTCAGATGTAGCGGGAGGTTCCTACAATGAGCAGTTCTTC. Translating gives CSARGSDVAGGSYNEQFF. The J gene is TRBJ2-1, the V gene TRBV20-1; 10 bases map to TRBD2. CDR3 length: 18 residues. The junction had 10 bases not matched to a gene; V was cut back by 1 base and J by 1 base. Germline V gene lookup returns CDR1 DFQATT and CDR2 SNEGSKA (reference sequence).

V and J are TRBV2 and TRBJ1-5, with D unclear. The germline gives CDR1 SNHLY, CDR2 FYNNEI. The CDR3 has 13 residues. Trimming shortened V by 1 base and J by 4 bases, and 5 bases separated the two germline ends. The CDR3 bases are TGTGCCAGCAGTGAAGGGTGGAATCAGCCCCAGCATTTT. This codes for CASSEGWNQPQHF. The whole variable domain, remainder taken from reference TRBV2 and TRBJ1-5, is EPEVTQTPSHQVTQMGQEVILRCVPISNHLYFYWYRQILGQKVEFLVSFYNNEISEKSEIFDDQFSVERPDGSNFTLKIRSTKLEDSAMYFCASSEGWNQPQHFGDGTRLSIL.

The count of this clonotype is one. The genes are TRBV11-2 and TRBJ2-1; weak D call: TRBD2 (7 bases). This CDR3 comprises 18 residues. Trimming removed 6 bases at V and 7 bases at J, with 28 bases between. The germline gives CDR1 SGHAT, CDR2 FQNNGV. The CDR3 spells CASRVTGRGPKGGNEQFF. The DNA for the CDR3 is TGTGCCAGCAGAGTAACAGGGAGAGGGCCTAAGGGAGGGAATGAGCAGTTCTTC.

This clonotype has a count of ten or more. This chain joins TRBV7-4 and TRBJ2-1; D gene ambiguous. Germline V gene lookup returns CDR1 SGHVT and CDR2 SQSDAQ. The CDR3 has 17 residues. The V gene lost 0 bases and the J gene lost 0 bases, with 12 bases spanning the gap. CDR3 bases: TGTGCCAGCAGCTTAGCCCCCTGGGTAAGCTCCTACAATGAGCAGTTCTTC. It yields the protein CASSLAPWVSSYNEQFF.

The V call is TRBV20-1, the J call TRBJ2-5; maybe TRBD1 (6 bases). Germline assignment: CDR1 DFQATT and CDR2 SNEGSKA (reference sequence). The CDR3 is 16 residues long. Trimming stripped 1 base from V and 0 bases from J, with 15 bases between. The CDR3 here is CSARVGGQGYQETQYF. The CDR3 nucleotides are TGCAGTGCTAGAGTTGGTGGGCAGGGGTACCAAGAGACCCAGTACTTC.